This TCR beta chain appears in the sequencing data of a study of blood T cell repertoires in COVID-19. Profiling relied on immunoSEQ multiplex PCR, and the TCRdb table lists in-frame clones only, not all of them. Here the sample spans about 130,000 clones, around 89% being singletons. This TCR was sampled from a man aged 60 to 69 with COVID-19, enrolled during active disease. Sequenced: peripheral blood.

The CDR3 loop reads CASKGGAGRYNEQFF. The DNA of the CDR3 is TGTGCCAGTAAGGGGGGGGCAGGACGGTACAATGAGCAGTTCTTC. The J gene is TRBJ2-1, the V gene TRBV19, with a weak D call TRBD2 (7 bases). Trimming cost V 7 bases and J 4 bases, with 17 bases left between them. This CDR3 is built from 15 residues. Germline-derived CDR1 and CDR2 are LNHDA and SQIVND (reference sequence).